The 16 T cell receptor beta chains in this list originate from one sample, sequenced in a study of beta chain features in type 1 diabetes (dated by TCRdb to about 2018). Library generation was performed with the immunoSEQ multiplex PCR assay. The entire amount of isolated RNA was reverse transcribed using the High Capacity cDNA Reverse Transcription Kit, so the sequenced TCRB transcripts were expressed ones. Imported from immuneACCESS, the table was reduced by TCRdb to in-frame sequences with V and J called. These copies leave out some clones; in studies compared against another copy, an unresolved V gene accounts for under half, and the cause of the remainder is not known. This sample holds about 360,000 clones; around an eighth were observed only once. The top ten clones comprise 0.017% of the sample. Sequenced sample: naive CD4+ T cells from blood. This specimen's cell subset or site label, interpreted: true naive CD4+ T cells. The source of these receptors is a man between 18 and 35 years old in good health.

This clone was observed a few times. The V call is TRBV6-5, the J call TRBJ1-1; possibly TRBD1 for D (5 bases). This CDR3 contains 15 residues. V dropped 0 bases and J dropped 1 base, with 9 bases sitting between them. The germline CDR1 and CDR2 sequences are MNHEY and SVGAGI. CDR3 residues: CASSYSWQGNTEAFF. The CDR3, as DNA: TGTGCCAGCAGTTACTCGTGGCAGGGGAACACTGAAGCTTTCTTT.

This chain links TRBV27 with TRBJ2-1; 9 bases match TRBD1. The CDR3 sequence is 18 residues long. CDR1 MNHEY and CDR2 SMNVEV come from the germline V gene (reference sequence). The trim removed 6 bases at V and 0 bases at J, leaving 12 bases unmatched. CDR3 sequence reads: CASRGDRDLHSSYNEQFF. For the CDR3, the DNA is TGTGCCAGCAGAGGGGACAGGGATCTTCATAGCTCCTACAATGAGCAGTTCTTC.

Many counts were recorded for this clone. The chain combines TRBV18 with TRBJ2-6; weak D call: TRBD2 (5 bases). Germline V lookup: CDR1 KGHSH, CDR2 LQKENI. CDR3 length: 15 amino acids. Trimming removed 6 bases from V and 2 bases from J, with 11 bases in between. CDR3: CASSQSGAGANVLTF. The CDR3 DNA follows: TGTGCCAGCTCCCAGTCCGGGGCTGGGGCCAACGTCCTGACTTTC.

In this sample, this clone turned up a few times. CDR3 nucleotides: TGTGCCACCAGCTCCCGGAGCCGCGGGAGGGGGAATGGCTACACCTTC. Translated, it gives CATSSRSRGRGNGYTF. The chain employs TRBV15 and TRBJ1-2; a weak D match, TRBD1 (6 bases). This CDR3 region has 16 residues. CDR1 LNHNV and CDR2 YYDKDF come from the germline V gene (reference sequence). V gave up 5 bases and J gave up 6 bases, with 22 bases separating them.

V and J are TRBV4-3 and TRBJ1-2; tentatively, D is TRBD1 (6 bases). The V gene lost 2 bases and the J gene lost 3 bases, with 16 bases spanning the gap. Germline-derived CDR1 and CDR2 are LGHNA and YSLEER. This CDR3 is built from 16 residues. CDR3 in amino acids: CASSQTRGGPDYGYTF. The CDR3 DNA reads TGCGCCAGCAGCCAAACCCGGGGGGGGCCGGACTATGGCTACACCTTC.

There are a few counts of this clone. This sequence joins TRBV15 and TRBJ1-5, with TRBD1 matching over 8 bases. V dropped 0 bases and J dropped 9; count of bases not matched to a gene: 4. CDR3 size: 14 residues. Germline values: CDR1 LNHNV, CDR2 YYDKDF (reference sequence). The CDR3 DNA sequence: TGTGCCACCAGCAGAGATCAGGGGGCCTGGCCCCAGCATTTT. Residues: CATSRDQGAWPQHF.

The chain combines TRBV2 with TRBJ2-7, with D tentatively TRBD2 (5 bases). Deletions cut 2 bases from V and 1 base from J, with 18 bases between. CDR1 and CDR2 (germline): SNHLY, FYNNEI. CDR3 length equals 17 residues. CDR3: CASSERVRGWQSYEQYF. The CDR3 DNA is TGTGCCAGCAGTGAACGGGTCCGGGGATGGCAGTCCTACGAGCAGTACTTC.

The rearrangement uses TRBV7-3 and TRBJ1-3; 9 bases fit TRBD1. The CDR3 sequence is 17 residues long. Germline assignment: CDR1 SGHTA and CDR2 FQGTGA. The ends lost 5 bases at V and 4 bases at J; junction bases unmatched: 12. CDR3 residues: CASSIRGGTGQGNTIYF. Written as DNA, the CDR3 is TGTGCCAGCAGCATAAGGGGGGGGACAGGGCAAGGAAACACCATATATTTT.

This clone was detected only a few times. The gene calls are TRBV19 and TRBJ1-3; no clear D. Germline assignment: CDR1 LNHDA and CDR2 SQIVND (reference sequence). The CDR3 has 14 residues. Trimming shortened V by 3 bases and J by 2 bases, and 8 bases separated the two germline ends. CDR3 nucleotide sequence: TGTGCCAGTAGTATTCGGGGTCCTGGAAACACCATATATTTT. Encoded protein: CASSIRGPGNTIYF.

A few counts support this clone. This chain links TRBV28 with TRBJ2-5; TRBD2 agrees at 10 bases. The V gene's germline CDR1 is MDHEN and CDR2 SYDVKM. The V segment lost 4 bases and the J segment 1 base; nucleotides outside the gene matches: 0. CDR3 length equals 14 residues. Here the CDR3 reads CASSWTSGQETQYF. The CDR3 region has the DNA TGTGCCAGCAGTTGGACTAGCGGCCAAGAGACCCAGTACTTC.

This clone was seen a handful of times. The gene calls are TRBV29-1 and TRBJ2-2, with D uncertain. Trimming pared 2 bases from V and 0 bases from J, leaving 4 bases between. Germline V gene sequence: CDR1 SQVTM, CDR2 ANQGSEA. This CDR3 comprises 13 residues. The CDR3 here is CSVEPANTGELFF. The CDR3 coding sequence is TGCAGCGTTGAACCCGCGAACACCGGGGAGCTGTTTTTT.

This clone turned up a few times. The chain employs TRBV5-5 and TRBJ2-1; 7 nucleotides match TRBD1. From germline, CDR1 is SGHKS and CDR2 YYEKEE (reference sequence). With V trimmed by 0 bases and J by 8 bases, 11 bases remained unmatched. The CDR3 has 16 residues. CDR3 in amino acids: CASSLDGTDGTHEQFF. The CDR3 region has the DNA TGTGCCAGCAGCTTGGACGGGACAGACGGTACGCATGAGCAGTTCTTC.

The chain carries TRBV19 and TRBJ2-5; maybe TRBD1 (5 bases). Germline CDR1 is LNHDA and CDR2 is SQIVND (reference sequence). The CDR3 is 14 residues long. Trimming cost V 0 bases and J 5 bases, with 10 bases left between them. This CDR3 is CASSIEPGKETQYF. Here the CDR3 DNA reads TGTGCCAGTAGTATAGAACCAGGGAAGGAGACCCAGTACTTC.

The chain combines TRBV7-9 with TRBJ2-1; TRBD1 agrees at 10 bases. There are 17 residues in the CDR3. Per germline, CDR1 SEHNR and CDR2 FQNEAQ (reference sequence). The junction had 11 bases not matched to a gene; V was cut back by 5 bases and J by 4 bases. The CDR3 protein is CASSPRLRDRGYNEQFF. DNA for the CDR3: TGTGCCAGCAGCCCCCGACTCCGGGACAGGGGATACAATGAGCAGTTCTTC.

The chain carries TRBV19 and TRBJ1-5; 8 positions agree with TRBD1. The CDR3 covers 15 residues. Germline-derived CDR1 and CDR2 are LNHDA and SQIVND (reference sequence). Trimming removed 1 base from V and 6 bases from J; junction bases left unmatched: 5. CDR3 DNA: TGTGCCAGTAGTATAGTACAGGGGGTAGGTCAGCCCCAGCATTTT. This codes for CASSIVQGVGQPQHF.

This clone was detected only a few times. The J gene is TRBJ2-1, the V gene TRBV7-3; 13 positions agree with TRBD2. CDR1 is SGHTA and CDR2 is FQGTGA in the germline V gene. V gave up 4 bases and J gave up 9 bases; unmatched junction bases: 12. This CDR3 is built from 17 residues. CDR3 residues: CASSSRTSGGYGGEQFF. DNA of the CDR3: TGTGCCAGCAGCTCACGGACTAGCGGGGGCTACGGGGGTGAGCAGTTCTTC.